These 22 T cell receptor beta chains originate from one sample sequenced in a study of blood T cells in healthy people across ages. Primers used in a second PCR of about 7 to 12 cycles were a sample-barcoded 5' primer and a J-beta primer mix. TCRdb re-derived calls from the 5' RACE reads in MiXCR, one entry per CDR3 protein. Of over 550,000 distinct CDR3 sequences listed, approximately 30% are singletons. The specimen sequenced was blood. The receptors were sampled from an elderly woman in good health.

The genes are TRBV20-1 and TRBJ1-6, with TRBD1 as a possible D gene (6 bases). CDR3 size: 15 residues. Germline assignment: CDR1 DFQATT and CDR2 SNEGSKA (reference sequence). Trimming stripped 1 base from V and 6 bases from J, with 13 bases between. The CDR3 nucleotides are TGCAGTGCTAGAGTGGGGGGGGCGGTTAATTCACCCCTCCACTTT. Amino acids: CSARVGGAVNSPLHF.

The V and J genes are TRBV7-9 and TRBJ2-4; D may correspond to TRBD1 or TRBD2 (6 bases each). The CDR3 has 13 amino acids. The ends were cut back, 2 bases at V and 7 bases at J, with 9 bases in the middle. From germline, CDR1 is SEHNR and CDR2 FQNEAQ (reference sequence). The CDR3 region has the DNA TGTGCCAGCAGCTTACAGGGGAGGAACATTCAGTACTTC. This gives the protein CASSLQGRNIQYF.

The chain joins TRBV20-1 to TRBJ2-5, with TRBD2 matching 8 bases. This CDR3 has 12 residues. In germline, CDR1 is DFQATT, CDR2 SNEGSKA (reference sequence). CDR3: CLAGGLYNEQYF. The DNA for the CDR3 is TGCCTGGCGGGGGGACTCTACAATGAGCAGTACTTC.

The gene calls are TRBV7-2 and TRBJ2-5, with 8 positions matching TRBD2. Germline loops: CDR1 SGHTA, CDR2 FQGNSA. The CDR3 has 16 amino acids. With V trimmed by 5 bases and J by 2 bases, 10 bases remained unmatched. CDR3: CASSRQGAGAQETQYF. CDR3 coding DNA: TGTGCCAGCAGCCGTCAGGGAGCGGGGGCGCAAGAGACCCAGTACTTC. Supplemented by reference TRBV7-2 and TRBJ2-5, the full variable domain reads GAGVSQSPSNKVTEKGKDVELRCDPISGHTALYWYRQSLGQGLEFLIYFQGNSAPDKSGLPSDRFSAERTGGSVSTLTIQRTQQEDSAVYLCASSRQGAGAQETQYFGPGTRLLVL.

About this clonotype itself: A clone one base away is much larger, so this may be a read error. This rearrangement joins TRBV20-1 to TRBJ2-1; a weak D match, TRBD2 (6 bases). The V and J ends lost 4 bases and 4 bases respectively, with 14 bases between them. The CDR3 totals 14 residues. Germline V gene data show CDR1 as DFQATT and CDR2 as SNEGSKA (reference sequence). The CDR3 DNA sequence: TGCAGTGCTAAGCAAAGCGGGCCGTACAATGAGCAGTTCTTC. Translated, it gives CSAKQSGPYNEQFF.

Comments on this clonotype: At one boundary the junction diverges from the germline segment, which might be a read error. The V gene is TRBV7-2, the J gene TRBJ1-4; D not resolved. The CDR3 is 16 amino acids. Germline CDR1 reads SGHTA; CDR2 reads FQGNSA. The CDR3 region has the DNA TGTGCCAGCAGCTTAGTTGCGGTGGCCCCAAATGAAAAACGGTTTTTT. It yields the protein CASSLVAVAPNEKRFF.

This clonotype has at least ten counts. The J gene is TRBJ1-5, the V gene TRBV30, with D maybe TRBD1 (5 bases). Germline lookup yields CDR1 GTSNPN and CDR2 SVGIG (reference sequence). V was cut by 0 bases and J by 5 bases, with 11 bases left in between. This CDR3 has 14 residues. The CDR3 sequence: CAWSVRRVDQPQHF. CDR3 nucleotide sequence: TGTGCCTGGAGTGTACGCAGGGTTGATCAGCCCCAGCATTTT.

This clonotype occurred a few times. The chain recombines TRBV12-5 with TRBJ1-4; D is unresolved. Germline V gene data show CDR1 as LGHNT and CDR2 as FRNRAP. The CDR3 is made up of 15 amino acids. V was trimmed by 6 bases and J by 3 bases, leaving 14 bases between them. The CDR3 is CASGPPRGANEKLFF. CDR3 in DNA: TGTGCTAGTGGGCCTCCGAGAGGAGCTAATGAAAAACTGTTTTTT.

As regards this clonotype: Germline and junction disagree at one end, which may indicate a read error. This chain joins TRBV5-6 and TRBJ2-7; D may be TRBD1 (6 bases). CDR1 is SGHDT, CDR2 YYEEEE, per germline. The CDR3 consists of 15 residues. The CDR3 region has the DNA TGTGCCGGCAGCTTCCCAGAACAGGGTTCTGAGGAGCAGTACTTC. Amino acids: CAGSFPEQGSEEQYF.

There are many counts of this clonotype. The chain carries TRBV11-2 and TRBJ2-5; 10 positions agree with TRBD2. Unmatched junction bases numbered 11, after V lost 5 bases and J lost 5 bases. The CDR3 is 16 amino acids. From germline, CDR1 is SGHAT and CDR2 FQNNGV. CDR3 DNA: TGTGCCAGCAGCCCCCGTGGAGCGGGGGGGCCGGAGACCCAGTACTTC. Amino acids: CASSPRGAGGPETQYF.

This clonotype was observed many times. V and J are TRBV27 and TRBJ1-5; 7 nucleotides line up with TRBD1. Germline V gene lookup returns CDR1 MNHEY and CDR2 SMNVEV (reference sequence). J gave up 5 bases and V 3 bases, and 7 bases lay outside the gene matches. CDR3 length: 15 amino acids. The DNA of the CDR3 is TGTGCCAGCAGTTTGCGGACAGGTCTCTATCAGCCCCAGCATTTT. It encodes CASSLRTGLYQPQHF.

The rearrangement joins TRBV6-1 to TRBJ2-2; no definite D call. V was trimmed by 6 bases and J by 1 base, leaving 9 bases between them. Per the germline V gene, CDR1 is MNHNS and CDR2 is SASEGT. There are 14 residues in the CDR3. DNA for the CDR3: TGTGCCAGCAGAACAGCAGGGAACACCGGGGAGCTGTTTTTT. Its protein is CASRTAGNTGELFF.

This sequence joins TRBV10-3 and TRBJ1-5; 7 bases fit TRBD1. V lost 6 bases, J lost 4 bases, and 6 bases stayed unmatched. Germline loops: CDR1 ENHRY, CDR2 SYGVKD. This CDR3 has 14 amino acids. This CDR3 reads CAIRGDSQNQPQHF. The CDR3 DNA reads TGTGCCATCAGGGGGGACAGTCAAAATCAGCCCCAGCATTTT.

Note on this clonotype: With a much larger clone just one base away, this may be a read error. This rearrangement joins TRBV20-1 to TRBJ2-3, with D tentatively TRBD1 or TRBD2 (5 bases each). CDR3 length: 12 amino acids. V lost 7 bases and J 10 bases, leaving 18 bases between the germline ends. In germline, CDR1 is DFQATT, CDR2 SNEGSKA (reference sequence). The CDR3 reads CSGGADGDAQYF. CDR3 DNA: TGCAGTGGTGGGGCGGACGGGGATGCGCAGTATTTT.

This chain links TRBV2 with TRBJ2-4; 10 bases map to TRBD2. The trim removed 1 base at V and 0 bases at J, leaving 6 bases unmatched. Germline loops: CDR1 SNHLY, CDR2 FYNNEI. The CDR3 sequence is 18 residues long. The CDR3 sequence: CASSEVSGGRLAKNIQYF. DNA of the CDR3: TGTGCCAGCAGTGAAGTTAGCGGGGGGCGGCTAGCCAAAAACATTCAGTACTTC.

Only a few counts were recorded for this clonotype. The CDR3 region has the DNA TGTGCCAGCAGCTGGACAGGGGGGGGCGAGCAGTACTTC. Translating it yields CASSWTGGGEQYF. The J gene is TRBJ2-7, the V gene TRBV7-2, with TRBD1 identical over 10 bases. This CDR3 has 13 residues. The germline V gene has CDR1 SGHTA and CDR2 FQGNSA. Trimming took 4 bases from V and 6 from J; bases not matched to a gene: 3.

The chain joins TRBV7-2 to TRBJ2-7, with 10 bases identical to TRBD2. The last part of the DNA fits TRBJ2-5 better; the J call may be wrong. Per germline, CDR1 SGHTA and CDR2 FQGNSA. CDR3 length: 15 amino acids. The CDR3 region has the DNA TGTGCCAGCACCCTGGGGGGTAGCGGGGGGGAGACCCAGTACTTC. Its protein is CASTLGGSGGETQYF.

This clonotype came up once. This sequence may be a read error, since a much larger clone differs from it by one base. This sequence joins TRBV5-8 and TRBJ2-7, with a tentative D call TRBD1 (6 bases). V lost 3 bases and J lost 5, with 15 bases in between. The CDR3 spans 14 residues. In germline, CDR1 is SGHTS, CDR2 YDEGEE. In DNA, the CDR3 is TGTGCCAGCAGCTGGGGCCCTCACAGGGACGAGCAGTACTTC. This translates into CASSWGPHRDEQYF.

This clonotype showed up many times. The CDR3 sequence is CASSPPPGQGDSNQPQHF. The CDR3 DNA follows: TGTGCCAGCAGTCCCCCGCCGGGCCAGGGAGATAGCAATCAGCCCCAGCATTTT. The J gene is TRBJ1-5, the V gene TRBV28; D is possibly TRBD1 (5 bases). This CDR3 region has 18 residues. V was trimmed by 5 bases and J by 0 bases, leaving 20 bases between them. Germline loops: CDR1 MDHEN, CDR2 SYDVKM.

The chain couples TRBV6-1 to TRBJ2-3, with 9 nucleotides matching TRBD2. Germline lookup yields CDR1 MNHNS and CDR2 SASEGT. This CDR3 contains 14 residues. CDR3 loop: CATTGRGGREPQYF. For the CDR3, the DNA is TGTGCGACAACCGGGCGGGGGGGCCGGGAACCCCAGTATTTT.

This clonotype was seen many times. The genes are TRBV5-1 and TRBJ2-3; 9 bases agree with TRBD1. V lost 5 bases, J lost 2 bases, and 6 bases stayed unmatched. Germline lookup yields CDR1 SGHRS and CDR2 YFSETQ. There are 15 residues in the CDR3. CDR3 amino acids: CASRGTGILTDTQYF. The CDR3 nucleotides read TGCGCCAGCAGAGGGACAGGGATCCTCACAGATACGCAGTATTTT.

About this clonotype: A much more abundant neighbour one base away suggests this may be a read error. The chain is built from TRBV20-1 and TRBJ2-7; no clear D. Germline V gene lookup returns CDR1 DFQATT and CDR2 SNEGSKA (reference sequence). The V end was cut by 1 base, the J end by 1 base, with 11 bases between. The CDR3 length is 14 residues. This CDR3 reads CSARGAEHSYEQYF. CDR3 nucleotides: TGCAGTGCTAGAGGGGCGGAACATTCCTACGAGCAGTACTTC.